The following is a T cell receptor (beta chain) sequence with its context. These data are taken from a study of human versus mouse CDR3 diversity and MHC coevolution. Study overall: Each sample yielded about 5.5 x 10^6 to 1.7 x 10^7 valid reads.

Cells were CD45RO-negative CD62L-positive naive CD4 T cells sorted from PBMCs. TCRdb's copy holds only in-frame clones and misses some; the assay was immunoSEQ multiplex PCR. The repertoire consists of around 74,000 clones, with around 93% occurring once and the leading ten covering around 0.15%. The TCR sequence derives from a person between 25 and 69 years old in good health. Sequenced material: naive CD4+ T cells from blood. Subset given: CD45RO-negative CD62L-positive naive CD4 T cells.

This CDR3 is CASSQEPGGRAYEQYF. The CDR3 DNA is TGCGCCAGCAGCCAAGAGCCGGGGGGTCGGGCCTACGAGCAGTACTTC. The chain links TRBV4-1 to TRBJ2-7; 7 bases line up with TRBD2. J lost 2 bases, V lost 0 bases, and 7 bases had no gene match. Germline values: CDR1 MGHRA, CDR2 YSYEKL. The CDR3 is made up of 16 amino acids.